Shown below are 12 T cell receptor beta chains from a single sample sequenced in a study of blood T cells in healthy people across ages. Then a second PCR, running roughly 7 to 11 cycles, was carried out with a sample-barcoded 5' primer and a J-beta primer mix. TCRdb ran MiXCR on the 5' RACE reads and lists one entry per CDR3 protein. The sample gives hundreds of thousands of distinct CDR3 sequences, approximately 30% of which show up once; more than 15% is in the top ten. The sequencing sample was made of blood. The receptors derive from a woman at least 80 years old in good health.

V and J are TRBV6-5 and TRBJ2-1, with D possibly being TRBD1 (5 bases). V lost 6 bases and J lost 7, with 22 bases in between. Germline assignment: CDR1 MNHEY and CDR2 SVGAGI. The CDR3 runs to 16 residues. The CDR3 loop is CASSRSWTWIVNEQFF. The CDR3 coding sequence is TGTGCCAGCAGCCGAAGCTGGACATGGATAGTAAATGAGCAGTTCTTC.

The V gene is TRBV29-1, the J gene TRBJ2-3; D may be TRBD1 or TRBD2 (5 bases each). Per germline, CDR1 SQVTM and CDR2 ANQGSEA. The CDR3 spans 13 residues. Trimming pared 5 bases from V and 6 bases from J, leaving 15 bases between. The CDR3 loop is CSVIGESKDTQYF. The CDR3 DNA reads as TGCAGCGTTATAGGGGAGTCAAAGGATACGCAGTATTTT.

The CDR3 spells CASSREGGANGELFF. As DNA, the CDR3 is TGTGCCAGCTCCCGAGAAGGGGGCGCGAACGGGGAGCTGTTTTTT. The gene calls are TRBV7-9 and TRBJ2-2; 7 positions match TRBD1. The V segment lost 8 bases and the J segment 7 bases; nucleotides outside the gene matches: 13. Germline V gene sequence: CDR1 SEHNR, CDR2 FQNEAQ (reference sequence). The CDR3 is made up of 15 amino acids.

This chain links TRBV27 with TRBJ1-6; D remains unclear. The V gene lost 2 bases and the J gene lost 7 bases, with 15 bases spanning the gap. There are 16 residues in the CDR3. Germline assignment: CDR1 MNHEY and CDR2 SMNVEV (reference sequence). The CDR3 nucleotides are TGTGCCAGCAGTTTAGACGGTCGGGCAGTCAATTCACCCCTCCACTTT. This sequence encodes CASSLDGRAVNSPLHF.

J is TRBJ2-4 and V is TRBV7-2; D is perhaps TRBD1 or TRBD2 (5 bases each). The CDR3 extends over 19 amino acids. CDR1 is SGHTA, CDR2 FQGNSA, per germline. Trimming cost V 3 bases and J 0 bases, with 21 bases left between them. The CDR3 DNA sequence: TGTGCCAGCAGCTTGGGGGAAGGGTACAGCAGACTAGCCAAAAACATTCAGTACTTC. Residues: CASSLGEGYSRLAKNIQYF.

This chain uses TRBV4-1 with TRBJ2-4, with 14 bases lining up with TRBD2. Trimming removed 1 base from V and 7 bases from J; junction bases left unmatched: 3. Germline V CDR1 and CDR2: MGHRA, YSYEKL. This CDR3 comprises 16 residues. CDR3 amino acids: CASSQGGLAGENIQYF. The CDR3 DNA is TGCGCCAGCAGCCAAGGGGGACTAGCGGGAGAGAACATTCAGTACTTC.

In the case of this clonotype: Given a much more abundant clone one base away, this may be a read error. The genes are TRBV6-5 and TRBJ1-4; TRBD1 matches 9 bases. From germline, CDR1 is MNHEY and CDR2 SVGAGI. V lost 0 bases to trimming and J lost 9 bases; unmatched junction nucleotides: 5. CDR3 size: 15 residues. This chain's CDR3 is CASSYSGDREKKLFF. In DNA form, the CDR3 reads TGTGCCAGCAGTTACTCGGGGGACAGGGAGAAAAAACTGTTTTTT.

This clonotype has more than one count but fewer than ten. This rearrangement joins TRBV7-2 to TRBJ1-1, with D perhaps TRBD1 (5 bases). The CDR3 is 16 amino acids. With 2 bases removed from V and 2 bases from J, the gap between germline ends came to 15 bases. Germline V gene sequence: CDR1 SGHTA, CDR2 FQGNSA. The CDR3 nucleotides are TGTGCCAGCAGCTTATCGGGGGGAGGACTCAACACTGAAGCTTTCTTT. Amino acids: CASSLSGGGLNTEAFF.

The sample holds many counts of this clonotype. The rearrangement joins TRBV12-3 or TRBV12-4 to TRBJ2-7; D call uncertain. The CDR3 is made up of 12 amino acids. V dropped 8 bases and J dropped 4 bases, with 12 bases sitting between them. CDR3: CASSMGSYEQYF. The CDR3 region has the DNA TGTGCCAGCTCAATGGGCAGTTACGAGCAGTACTTC.

This clonotype was picked up many times. The chain employs TRBV7-2 and TRBJ2-3; D remains ambiguous. V was pared by 7 bases and J by 1 base, with 15 bases between. Germline loops: CDR1 SGHTA, CDR2 FQGNSA. CDR3 length equals 15 residues. The CDR3 DNA reads TGTGCCAGCACCGCGTTCGAGGCGGGCACAGATACGCAGTATTTT. Its translation: CASTAFEAGTDTQYF.

This clonotype was seen a few times. A much larger clone lies one base from this, so it may be a read error. This chain's CDR3 is CASSPLSGQGGGEQYF. CDR3 in DNA: TGTGCCAGCAGTCCCCTTTCGGGACAGGGGGGCGGGGAGCAGTACTTC. The chain couples TRBV6-5 to TRBJ2-7, with 11 bases that match TRBD1. V was pared by 5 bases and J by 7 bases, with 13 bases of the junction left unmatched. The CDR3 length is 16 residues. The germline CDR1 and CDR2 sequences are MNHEY and SVGAGI.

This rearrangement joins TRBV20-1 to TRBJ1-1; TRBD1 might be the D (5 bases). There are 16 residues in the CDR3. Germline V lookup: CDR1 DFQATT, CDR2 SNEGSKA (reference sequence). The ends were cut back, 0 bases at V and 2 bases at J, with 16 bases in the middle. CDR3 protein: CSARDPGQPGNTEAFF. In DNA, the CDR3 is TGCAGTGCTAGAGATCCGGGGCAACCAGGAAACACTGAAGCTTTCTTT.